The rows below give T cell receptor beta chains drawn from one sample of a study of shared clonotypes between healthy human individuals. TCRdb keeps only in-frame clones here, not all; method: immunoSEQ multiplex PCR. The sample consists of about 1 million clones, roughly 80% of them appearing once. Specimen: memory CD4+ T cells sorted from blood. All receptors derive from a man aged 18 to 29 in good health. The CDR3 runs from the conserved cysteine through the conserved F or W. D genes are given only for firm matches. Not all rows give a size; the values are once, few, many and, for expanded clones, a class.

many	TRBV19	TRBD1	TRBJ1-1	TGTGCCAGTAGTCCGGGACAGCTGAACACTGAAGCTTTCTTT	CASSPGQLNTEAFF
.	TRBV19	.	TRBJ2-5	TGTGCCAGTAGTCCGGCAGGCGAGACCCAGTACTTC	CASSPAGETQYF
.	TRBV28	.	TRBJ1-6	TGTGCCAGCAGTCCCTCCCAAGGCAGCTCCTATAATTCACCCCTCCACTTT	CASSPSQGSSYNSPLHF
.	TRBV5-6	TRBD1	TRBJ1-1	TGTGCCAGCAGCCACCAATCAACAGGGGGTCACACTGAAGCTTTCTTT	CASSHQSTGGHTEAFF
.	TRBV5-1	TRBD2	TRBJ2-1	TGCGCCACCACGCCGGGACTAGCGGGTGATGAGCAGTTCTTC	CATTPGLAGDEQFF
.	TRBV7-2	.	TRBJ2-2	TGTGCCAGCGGGAGACTAGGAGGTTGGACCGGGGAGCTGTTTTTT	CASGRLGGWTGELFF
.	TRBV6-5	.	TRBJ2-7	TGTGCCAGCAGTCGCCCGGGACCTCCCTACGAGCAGTACTTC	CASSRPGPPYEQYF
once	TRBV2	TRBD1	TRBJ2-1	TGTGCCAGCAGCCCCGCTAAGGCAGGGGGCGGAAATGAGCAGTTCTTC	CASSPAKAGGGNEQFF
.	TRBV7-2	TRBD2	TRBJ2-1	TGTGCCAGCAGCCCCCGGACTAGCGGAAGCTCCTACAATGAGCAGTTCTTC	CASSPRTSGSSYNEQFF
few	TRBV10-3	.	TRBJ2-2	TGTGCCATCGAGAACACCGGGGAGCTGTTTTTT	CAIENTGELFF
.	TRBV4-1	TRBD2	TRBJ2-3	TGCGCCAGCAGCCGCATACGGGAGGTTGGGACAGATACGCAGTATTTT	CASSRIREVGTDTQYF
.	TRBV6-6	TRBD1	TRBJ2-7	TGTGCCAGCCGTAGTCCCCTGGGACAGCTTTACGAGCAGTACTTC	CASRSPLGQLYEQYF
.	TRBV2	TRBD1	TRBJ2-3	TGTGCCAGCAGTCTCCAAAAAGGGGGCTTGAATACGCAGTATTTT	CASSLQKGGLNTQYF
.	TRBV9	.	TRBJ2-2	TGTGCCAGCACTACCGGAAACGGGGAGCTGTTTTTT	CASTTGNGELFF
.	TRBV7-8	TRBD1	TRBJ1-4	TGTGCCAGCAGCTTAGCTGACAGGGATCCTAATGAAAAACTGTTTTTT	CASSLADRDPNEKLFF
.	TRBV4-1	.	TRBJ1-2	TGCGCCAGCAGCGACTCGAGGGGAATGCGGTATGGCTACACCTTC	CASSDSRGMRYGYTF
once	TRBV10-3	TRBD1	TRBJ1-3	TGTGCCATCAGTCAGACAGGGTCAGGAAACACCATATATTTT	CAISQTGSGNTIYF
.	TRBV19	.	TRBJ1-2	TGTGCCAGTAGTATCCAACAAACTGCTCGTGGCTACACCTTC	CASSIQQTARGYTF
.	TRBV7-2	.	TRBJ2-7	TGTGCCAGCAGCTTAGATTTTGGGAGTCAGTACTTC	CASSLDFGSQYF
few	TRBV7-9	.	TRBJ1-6	TGTGCCAGCAGCACCGCGCGGGGTGGTAATTCACCCCTCCACTTT	CASSTARGGNSPLHF
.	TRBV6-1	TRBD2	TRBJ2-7	TGTGCCAGCACCAGCGGGGGATCTCCCTACGAGCAGTACTTC	CASTSGGSPYEQYF
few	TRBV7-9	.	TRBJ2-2	TGTGCCAGCAGCTCCAAAATGAACACCGGGGAGCTGTTTTTT	CASSSKMNTGELFF